The T cell receptor beta chain described here comes from a study of response to subunit inactivated influenza vaccine (dated by TCRdb to about 2018). About the investigation overall: Deep quantitative profiling of the T cell receptor repertoire was used in the study to follow responses to a trivalent subunit inactivated influenza vaccine.

Receptor libraries were prepared by RT-PCR. The data were produced on an Illumina HiSeq 2500. TCRdb reprocessing: public reads trimmed at Q25 with fastp, clones called with MiXCR, in-frame beta chains kept. CDR3 protein sequences are deduplicated, and each keeps its most common genes and DNA. The sample table shows approximately 700,000 distinct CDR3 sequences, and approximately 14% are seen once. The top ten clonotypes cover roughly 11% of the sample. V is cut by 2 bases and J by 5 bases, and the space between the germline ends is 18 bases. Reading from cysteine to phenylalanine, the CDR3 counts 15 amino acids. The DNA shown is the 45-base CDR3, in frame from base 1. Taken from the germline V gene (reference sequence), the CDR1 and CDR2 loops are DFQATT and SNEGSKA. Overall study outcomes, separate from this receptor: According to the authors, only a limited number of new T cells may be recruited by each seasonal influenza vaccination.

This clonotype showed up many times. The antigen it recognizes is unknown. No quality values exist for individual bases; no much larger clone is one base distant. This sequence uses TRBV20-1 and TRBJ2-5, with the D gene too uncertain to name. This sequence originates from a man between 45 and 60 years old who received an inactivated influenza vaccine. Donor details come from another sample of the same person, matched by shared clones. The sample here was PBMCs from blood, taken approximately 13 days after vaccination. In nucleotides, the sequence is TGCAGTGCTAGACCTCTAGGTCCGGTGGCTGAGACCCAGTACTTC. This encodes CSARPLGPVAETQYF.